This T cell receptor beta chain was found in a study of blood T cell repertoires in COVID-19. Study-wide context: Whether acute or convalescent, the COVID-19 samples came from the United States, Italy and Spain. Sample material is recorded as cDNA or gDNA derived from T cells, B-cell-depleted T cells, or PBMCs.

The germline V gene has CDR1 SGDLS and CDR2 YYNGEE. The CDR3 runs to 16 residues. Trimming shortened V by 0 bases and J by 4 bases, and 13 bases separated the two germline ends. Per the original data handling: How many nucleated cells were present was estimated from reference gene primer amplification. TCRdb keeps only in-frame clones here, not all; method: immunoSEQ multiplex PCR. The V and J calls and the clone size are those of that table, but D and trimming were determined from the DNA. The profile shows about 400,000 clones, roughly nine tenths of them singletons. V is TRBV9 and J is TRBJ2-2, with D perhaps TRBD1 (6 bases). The sequence derives from a man in his forties with acute or convalescent COVID-19. Sequenced material: peripheral blood. CDR3 nucleotides: TGTGCCAGCAGCGTAGATATTACAGGGAGCACCGGGGAGCTGTTTTTT. This translates into CASSVDITGSTGELFF.